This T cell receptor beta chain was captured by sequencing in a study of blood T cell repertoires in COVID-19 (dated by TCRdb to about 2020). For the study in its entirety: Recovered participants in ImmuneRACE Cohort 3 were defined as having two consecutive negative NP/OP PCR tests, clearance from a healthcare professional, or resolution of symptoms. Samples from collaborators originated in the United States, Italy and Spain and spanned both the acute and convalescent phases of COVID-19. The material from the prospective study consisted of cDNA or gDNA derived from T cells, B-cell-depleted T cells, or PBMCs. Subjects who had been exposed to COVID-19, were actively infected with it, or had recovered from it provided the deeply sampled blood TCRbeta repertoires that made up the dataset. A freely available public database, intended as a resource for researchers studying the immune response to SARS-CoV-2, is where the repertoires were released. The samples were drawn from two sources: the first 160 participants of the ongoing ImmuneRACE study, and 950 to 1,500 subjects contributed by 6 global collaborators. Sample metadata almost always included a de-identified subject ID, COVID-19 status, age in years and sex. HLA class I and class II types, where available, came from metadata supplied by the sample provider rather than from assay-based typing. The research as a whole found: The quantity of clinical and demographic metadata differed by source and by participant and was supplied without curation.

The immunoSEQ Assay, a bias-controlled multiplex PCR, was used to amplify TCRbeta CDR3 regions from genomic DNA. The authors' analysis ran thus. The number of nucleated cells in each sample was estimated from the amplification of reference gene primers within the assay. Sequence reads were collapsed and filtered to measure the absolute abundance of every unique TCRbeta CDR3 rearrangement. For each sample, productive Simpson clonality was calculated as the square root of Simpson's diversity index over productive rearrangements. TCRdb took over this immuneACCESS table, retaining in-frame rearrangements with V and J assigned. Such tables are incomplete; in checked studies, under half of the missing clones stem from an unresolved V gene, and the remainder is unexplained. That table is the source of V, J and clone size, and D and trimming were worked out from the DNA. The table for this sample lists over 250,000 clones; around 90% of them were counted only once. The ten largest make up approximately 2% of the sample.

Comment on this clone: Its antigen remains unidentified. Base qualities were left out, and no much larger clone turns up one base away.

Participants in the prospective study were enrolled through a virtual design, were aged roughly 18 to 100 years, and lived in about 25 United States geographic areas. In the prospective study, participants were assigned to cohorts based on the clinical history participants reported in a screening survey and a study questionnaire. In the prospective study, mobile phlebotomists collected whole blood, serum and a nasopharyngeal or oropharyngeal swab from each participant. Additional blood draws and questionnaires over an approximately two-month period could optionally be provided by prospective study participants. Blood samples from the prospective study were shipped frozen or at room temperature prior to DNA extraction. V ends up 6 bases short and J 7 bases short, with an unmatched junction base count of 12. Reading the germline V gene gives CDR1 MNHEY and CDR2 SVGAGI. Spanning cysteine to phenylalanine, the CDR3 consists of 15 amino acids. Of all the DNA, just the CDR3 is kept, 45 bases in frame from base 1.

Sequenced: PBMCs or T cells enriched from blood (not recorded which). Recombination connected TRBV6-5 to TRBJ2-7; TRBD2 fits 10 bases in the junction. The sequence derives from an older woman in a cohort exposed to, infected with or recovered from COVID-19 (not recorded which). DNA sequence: TGTGCCAGCAGCTACGAAACTAGCGGGATAGGGGAGCAGTACTTC. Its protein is CASSYETSGIGEQYF.